This is a list of T cell receptor beta chains from one sample in a study of blood T cell repertoires in COVID-19. The data were produced by immunoSEQ multiplex PCR, yet TCRdb's version contains in-frame clones alone and is incomplete. The repertoire has about 210,000 clones, over 75% of them found once; the top ten carry under 5.5%. The sequencing sample was made of peripheral blood. Every receptor here comes from a woman aged 40 to 49 with acute or convalescent COVID-19. CDR3s leave out the opening cysteine and the closing phenylalanine or tryptophan.

j_gene | v_gene | CDR3aa
TRBJ2-1 | TRBV7-9 | ASSSSGGSFYNEQF
TRBJ1-1 | TRBV7-8 | ASSLDRDDLEAF
TRBJ1-4 | TRBV12-5 | ASLDRGDEKLF
TRBJ2-5 | TRBV7-9 | ASSLPPGQKQETQY
TRBJ1-2 | TRBV5-1 | ASSLAGGEANYGYT
TRBJ1-2 | TRBV7-2 | ASSFQPSSYGYT
TRBJ2-5 | TRBV10-3 | AISARGPGETQY
TRBJ1-3 | TRBV9 | ASSVEGAGGNTIY
TRBJ1-5 | TRBV15 | ATSRDQQGGVGNQPQH
TRBJ2-3 | TRBV10-2 | ASSESNGGGTDTQY
TRBJ1-1 | TRBV4-2 | ASSQGRGLGNTEAF
TRBJ1-2 | TRBV14 | ASREQGTVYGYT
TRBJ2-5 | TRBV7-8 | ASSQGLAGVIQETQY
TRBJ2-2 | TRBV5-1 | ASSLIGTSETGELF
TRBJ1-4 | TRBV2 | ASRQEGGGEKLF
TRBJ1-1 | TRBV7-2 | ASSLLSAGTEAF
TRBJ2-5 | TRBV3-1/TRBV3-2 | ASSQDPGAGTQY
TRBJ2-2 | TRBV6-5 | ASSRRVGTGELF
TRBJ1-2 | TRBV27 | ASRDRGRHYGYT
TRBJ1-1 | TRBV7-2 | ASSLRRFVGIETEAF
TRBJ1-6 | TRBV7-9 | ASSYPTGGFSPLH